The subject of this entry is one T cell receptor beta chain. The protocol was immunoSEQ multiplex PCR, while the TCRdb copy is restricted to in-frame clones and leaves out a portion. Counted here are fewer than 10,000 clones, around 84% occurring once; the ten biggest clones make up approximately 2%. These memory T cells were uncultured and sequenced directly after ex vivo isolation. The data are from a study of CD4 T cell repertoires in COVID-19. Trimming cost V 3 bases and J 4 bases, with 20 bases left between them. Germline V CDR1 and CDR2: MNHEY, SMNVEV (reference sequence). The CDR3 is 17 amino acids.

The V and J genes are TRBV27 and TRBJ2-3, with D perhaps matching TRBD1 (6 bases). The receptor was isolated from a human donor who had COVID-19. The specimen comprised effector memory CD4+ T cells from blood, sampled before the COVID-19 pandemic. CDR3 sequence (DNA): TGTGCCAGCAGTTTCAGGGGTGATGGGTACGGGCCAGATACGCAGTATTTT. It specifies CASSFRGDGYGPDTQYF.